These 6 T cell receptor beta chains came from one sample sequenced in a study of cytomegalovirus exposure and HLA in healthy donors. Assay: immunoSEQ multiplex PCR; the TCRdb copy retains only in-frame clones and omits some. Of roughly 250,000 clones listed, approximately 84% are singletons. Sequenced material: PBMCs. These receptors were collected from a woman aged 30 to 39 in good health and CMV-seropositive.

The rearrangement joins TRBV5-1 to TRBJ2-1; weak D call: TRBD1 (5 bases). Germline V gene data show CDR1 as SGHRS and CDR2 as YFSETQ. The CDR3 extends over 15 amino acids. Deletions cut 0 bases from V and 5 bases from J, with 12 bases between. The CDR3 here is CASSLGTSVNNEQFF. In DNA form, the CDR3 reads TGCGCCAGCAGCTTGGGGACAAGCGTAAACAATGAGCAGTTCTTC.

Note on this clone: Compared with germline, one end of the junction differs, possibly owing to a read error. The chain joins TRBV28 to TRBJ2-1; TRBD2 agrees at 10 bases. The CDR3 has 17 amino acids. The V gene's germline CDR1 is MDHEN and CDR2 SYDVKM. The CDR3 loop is CASRLSIAGGGYNEQFF. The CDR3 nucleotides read TGTGCCAGCCGTTTATCAATAGCGGGAGGCGGGTACAATGAGCAGTTCTTC.

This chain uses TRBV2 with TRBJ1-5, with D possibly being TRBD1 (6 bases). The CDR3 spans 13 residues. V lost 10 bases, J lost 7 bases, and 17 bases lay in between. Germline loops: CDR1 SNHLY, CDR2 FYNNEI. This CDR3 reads CATSQGIWQPQHF. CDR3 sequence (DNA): TGTGCCACCAGCCAGGGGATCTGGCAGCCCCAGCATTTT.

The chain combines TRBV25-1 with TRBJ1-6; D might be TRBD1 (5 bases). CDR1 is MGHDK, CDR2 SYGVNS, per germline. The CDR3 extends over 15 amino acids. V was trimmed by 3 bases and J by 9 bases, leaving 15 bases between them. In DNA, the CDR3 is TGTGCCAGCAGTGATGGAAGACAGCCGATTTCACCCCTCCACTTT. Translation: CASSDGRQPISPLHF.

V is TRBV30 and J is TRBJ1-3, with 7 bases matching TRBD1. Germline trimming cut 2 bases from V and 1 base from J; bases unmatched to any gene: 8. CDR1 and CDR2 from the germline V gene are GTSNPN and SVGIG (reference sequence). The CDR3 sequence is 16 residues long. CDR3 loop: CAWSRQGGSSGNTIYF. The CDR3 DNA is TGTGCCTGGAGTAGGCAGGGGGGATCATCTGGAAACACCATATATTTT. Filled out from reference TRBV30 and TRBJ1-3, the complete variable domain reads SQTIHQWPATLVQPVGSPLSLECTVEGTSNPNLYWYRQAAGRGLQLLFYSVGIGQISSEVPQNLSASRPQDRQFILSSKKLLLSDSGFYLCAWSRQGGSSGNTIYFGEGSWLTVV.

The CDR3 DNA sequence: TGCAGCGTTGAAGGACTAGCGGACTTATCTAGCACAGATACGCAGTATTTT. Protein: CSVEGLADLSSTDTQYF. V gene TRBV29-1 combines with J gene TRBJ2-3; 9 nucleotides align to TRBD2. The J segment lost 0 bases and the V segment lost 1 base, leaving 8 bases of the junction unmatched. The germline CDR1 and CDR2 sequences are SQVTM and ANQGSEA. The CDR3 has 17 residues.